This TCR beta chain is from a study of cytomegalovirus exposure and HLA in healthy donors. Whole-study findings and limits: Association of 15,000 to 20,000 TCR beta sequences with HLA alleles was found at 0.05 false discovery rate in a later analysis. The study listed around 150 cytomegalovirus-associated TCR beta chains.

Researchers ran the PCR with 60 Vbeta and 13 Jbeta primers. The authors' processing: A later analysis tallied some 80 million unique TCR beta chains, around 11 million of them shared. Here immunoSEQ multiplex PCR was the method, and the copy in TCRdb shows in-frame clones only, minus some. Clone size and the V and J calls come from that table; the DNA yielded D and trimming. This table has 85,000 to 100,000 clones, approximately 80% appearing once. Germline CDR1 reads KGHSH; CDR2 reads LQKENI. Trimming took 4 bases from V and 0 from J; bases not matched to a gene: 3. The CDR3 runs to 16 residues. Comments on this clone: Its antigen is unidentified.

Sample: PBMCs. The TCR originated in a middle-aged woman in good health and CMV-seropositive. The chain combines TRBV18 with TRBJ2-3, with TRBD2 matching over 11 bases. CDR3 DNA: TGTGCCAGCTCACGCCGGACTAGCGGGAGCACAGATACGCAGTATTTT. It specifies CASSRRTSGSTDTQYF.